These 15 T cell receptor beta chains were all obtained from the same sample, sequenced in a study of T cell changes during pregnancy in multiple sclerosis. Sequenced by immunoSEQ multiplex PCR; TCRdb stores in-frame clones only, minus some. The sample consists of 90,000 to 95,000 clones, approximately 95% of them appearing once. The sequencing used peripheral blood, collected in the first trimester of pregnancy. The receptors derive from a female donor with multiple sclerosis, enrolled in a pregnancy study.

The genes are TRBV5-6 and TRBJ1-1; 8 bases agree with TRBD1. CDR3 length: 18 amino acids. Losses at the gene ends were 1 base for V and 1 base for J; bases not matched to a gene: 12. Germline lookup yields CDR1 SGHDT and CDR2 YYEEEE. This CDR3 is CASSLFLLTGDRNTEAFF. The CDR3 bases are TGTGCCAGCAGCTTGTTCTTGTTGACAGGGGATCGGAACACTGAAGCTTTCTTT.

The V and J genes are TRBV2 and TRBJ2-7; TRBD1 matches at 10 bases. The junction had 5 bases not matched to a gene; V was cut back by 7 bases and J by 2 bases. Germline V gene data show CDR1 as SNHLY and CDR2 as FYNNEI. The CDR3 has 14 amino acids. CDR3 region: CASTRDRGTYEQYF. CDR3 nucleotide sequence: TGTGCCAGCACCCGGGACAGGGGAACCTACGAGCAGTACTTC. The full variable domain, rest sourced from reference TRBV2 and TRBJ2-7, is EPEVTQTPSHQVTQMGQEVILRCVPISNHLYFYWYRQILGQKVEFLVSFYNNEISEKSEIFDDQFSVERPDGSNFTLKIRSTKLEDSAMYFCASTRDRGTYEQYFGPGTRLTVT.

The chain uses TRBV25-1 and TRBJ1-3; 8 bases are a match to TRBD1. Germline loops: CDR1 MGHDK, CDR2 SYGVNS. V lost 6 bases, J lost 5 bases, and 9 bases stayed unmatched. The CDR3 is 15 amino acids. The CDR3 is CASSADRGSRNTIYF. The CDR3 region has the DNA TGTGCCAGCAGCGCCGACAGGGGATCTAGAAACACCATATATTTT. Together with reference TRBV25-1 and TRBJ1-3, the CDR3 gives the full variable domain: EADIYQTPRYLVIGTGKKITLECSQTMGHDKMYWYQQDPGMELHLIHYSYGVNSTEKGDLSSESTVSRIRTEHFPLTLESARPSHTSQYLCASSADRGSRNTIYFGEGSWLTVV.

The chain employs TRBV5-4 and TRBJ2-5, with TRBD2 matching over 8 bases. J was trimmed by 4 bases and V by 4 bases; bases with no gene match: 6. Germline values: CDR1 SGHNT, CDR2 YYREEE (reference sequence). The CDR3 has 14 residues. The CDR3 reads CASSLGTSLETQYF. CDR3 nucleotide sequence: TGTGCCAGCAGCCTCGGGACTAGTCTAGAGACCCAGTACTTC. Supplemented by reference TRBV5-4 and TRBJ2-5, the full variable domain reads ETGVTQSPTHLIKTRGQQVTLRCSSQSGHNTVSWYQQALGQGPQFIFQYYREEENGRGNFPPRFSGLQFPNYSSELNVNALELDDSALYLCASSLGTSLETQYFGPGTRLLVL.

This rearrangement joins TRBV29-1 to TRBJ2-3; 9 nucleotides line up with TRBD2. Germline CDR1 SQVTM, CDR2 ANQGSEA. V was clipped by 3 bases and J by 8 bases; unmatched bases: 15. The CDR3 loop spans 16 amino acids. The CDR3: CSVEGLALEMDATQYF. CDR3 bases: TGCAGCGTTGAGGGACTAGCCCTCGAGATGGATGCTACGCAGTATTTT.

The chain is built from TRBV27 and TRBJ1-4, with 7 bases lining up with TRBD1. This CDR3 comprises 15 residues. Germline V gene data show CDR1 as MNHEY and CDR2 as SMNVEV (reference sequence). The J segment lost 7 bases and the V segment lost 3 bases, leaving 8 bases of the junction unmatched. The CDR3 DNA reads TGTGCCAGCAGTTTCACAAGGGGGCGCGGTGAAAAACTGTTTTTT. This gives the protein CASSFTRGRGEKLFF.

With respect to this clone: At one end, the junction sequence differs from germline, possibly due to a read error. The rearrangement uses TRBV7-2 and TRBJ2-5, with 11 bases lining up with TRBD2. CDR1 SGHTA and CDR2 FQGNSA come from the germline V gene. The CDR3 spans 13 residues. CDR3 in DNA: TGTGCCAGCAGCCTAGCGGGGGGAGAGACCCAGTACTTC. This sequence encodes CASSLAGGETQYF.

The chain links TRBV30 to TRBJ1-2; D might be TRBD1 (5 bases). Germline V gene data show CDR1 as GTSNPN and CDR2 as SVGIG (reference sequence). Trimming took off 1 base at V and 8 bases at J, with 8 bases between the two ends. This CDR3 is 11 amino acids long. The CDR3 DNA sequence: TGTGCCTGGAGTGCGGGGGGAGGCTACACCTTC. The encoded protein is CAWSAGGGYTF.

The chain joins TRBV5-6 to TRBJ1-5; perhaps TRBD1 as D (5 bases). Trimming stripped 1 base from V and 5 bases from J, with 13 bases between. This CDR3 has 15 amino acids. Germline V gives CDR1 SGHDT, CDR2 YYEEEE. The CDR3 here is CASSLTREVDQPQHF. The CDR3 bases are TGTGCCAGCAGCTTGACCAGGGAGGTTGATCAGCCCCAGCATTTT.

V is TRBV27 and J is TRBJ2-1, with TRBD1 as a possible D gene (6 bases). Trimming cost V 1 base and J 4 bases, with 14 bases left between them. The germline V gene encodes CDR1 MNHEY and CDR2 SMNVEV (reference sequence). This CDR3 spans 16 amino acids. Written as DNA, the CDR3 is TGTGCCAGCAGTTTATTGAGGACAGTCGATTACAATGAGCAGTTCTTC. This encodes CASSLLRTVDYNEQFF.

This chain connects TRBV6-5 to TRBJ1-1; the match to TRBD1 covers 8 bases. This CDR3 is built from 14 residues. Germline V gene data show CDR1 as MNHEY and CDR2 as SVGAGI. The junction had 4 bases not matched to a gene; V was cut back by 6 bases and J by 1 base. CDR3 region: CASRRGQGNTEAFF. The DNA for the CDR3 is TGTGCCAGCAGACGCGGACAGGGGAACACTGAAGCTTTCTTT.

The chain uses TRBV19 and TRBJ1-2; 7 nucleotides line up with TRBD1. The trim removed 7 bases at V and 4 bases at J, leaving 3 bases unmatched. The CDR3 length is 12 residues. Germline V lookup: CDR1 LNHDA, CDR2 SQIVND (reference sequence). The CDR3 reads CASTPGGYGYTF. The CDR3, as DNA: TGTGCCAGTACCCCAGGGGGCTATGGCTACACCTTC.

This sequence joins TRBV11-2 and TRBJ1-6; D perhaps matches TRBD1 (5 bases). Germline CDR1 reads SGHAT; CDR2 reads FQNNGV. CDR3 size: 16 residues. V lost 0 bases and J 8 bases, leaving 14 bases between the germline ends. Written as DNA, the CDR3 is TGTGCCAGCAGCTTAGATCCACAGGCGTTTCATTCACCCCTCCACTTT. It yields the protein CASSLDPQAFHSPLHF.

The chain links TRBV5-4 to TRBJ1-1; maybe TRBD1 (6 bases). The V gene lost 0 bases and the J gene lost 5 bases, with 11 bases spanning the gap. The CDR3 spans 14 residues. Germline V gene data show CDR1 as SGHNT and CDR2 as YYREEE (reference sequence). CDR3: CASSLDRVGTEAFF. The CDR3 DNA reads TGTGCCAGCAGCTTGGACAGGGTGGGGACTGAAGCTTTCTTT.

CDR3 in amino acids: CASRDTFYKNIQYF. The CDR3 DNA is TGTGCCAGCAGGGACACATTTTACAAAAACATTCAGTACTTC. J is TRBJ2-4 and V is TRBV2, with D possibly being TRBD1 (5 bases). Looked up from germline, CDR1 is SNHLY and CDR2 is FYNNEI. This CDR3 spans 14 amino acids. Trimming took off 6 bases at V and 3 bases at J, with 12 bases between the two ends.